The clone carrying this T cell receptor (beta chain) was seen once. This sample is drawn from a study of blood T cell repertoires in COVID-19. Authors' methods: Reference gene primers were amplified, and this amplification served to estimate nucleated cell counts. Clones were read by immunoSEQ multiplex PCR, and TCRdb kept only the in-frame ones, dropping some. The V and J calls and clone size are taken from that table; D and trimming were inferred from the DNA. The table lists a few hundred thousand clones, around 88% of them singletons. The junction had 2 bases not matched to a gene; V was cut back by 3 bases and J by 1 base. From germline, CDR1 is SGHNT and CDR2 YENEEA. The CDR3 totals 14 residues.

Sequenced input: PBMCs or T cells enriched from blood (not recorded which). The chain combines TRBV11-3 with TRBJ1-1; TRBD1 aligns across 7 bases. This sequence originates from a middle-aged woman with acute COVID-19. The DNA for the CDR3 is TGTGCCAGCAGCTTCGGGACAGCGAACACTGAAGCTTTCTTT. Its protein is CASSFGTANTEAFF.